The 15 T cell receptor beta chains presented below share a single source sample, sequenced in a study of OX40 agonist ivuxolimab in advanced cancers. Produced via immunoSEQ multiplex PCR; TCRdb's table is partial and in-frame only. The sample shows about 73,000 clones, around nine tenths of them seen only once. The specimen was CD4+ or CD8+ T cells sorted from blood, collected in a trial of the OX40 agonist ivuxolimab. Receptors originate from an adult with an advanced solid tumor such as melanoma, head and neck, liver or kidney cancer.

The J gene is TRBJ2-3, the V gene TRBV27; D may be TRBD1 (6 bases). Germline CDR1 and CDR2: MNHEY and SMNVEV (reference sequence). The CDR3 runs to 15 residues. V lost 4 bases to trimming and J lost 2 bases, with 13 bases between them. The CDR3 DNA sequence: TGTGCCAGCAGTTCCCGGACAGCTTACACAGATACGCAGTATTTT. Translated: CASSSRTAYTDTQYF.

The genes are TRBV19 and TRBJ1-5; the D is unclear. V shed 9 bases and J shed 0 bases, with 15 bases lying between them. The CDR3 sequence is 15 residues long. Germline loops: CDR1 LNHDA, CDR2 SQIVND (reference sequence). The CDR3 DNA is TGTGCCAGCCGGAGGGAGGCTTATAGCAATCAGCCCCAGCATTTT. It translates to CASRREAYSNQPQHF.

The chain combines TRBV5-1 with TRBJ2-3, with D perhaps matching TRBD1 (5 bases). This CDR3 has 15 residues. V lost 1 base and J lost 2, with 11 bases in between. Germline V CDR1 and CDR2: SGHRS, YFSETQ. CDR3 nucleotide sequence: TGCGCCAGCAGCTTGCAAGCAGGGTCCACAGATACGCAGTATTTT. It yields the protein CASSLQAGSTDTQYF.

The chain combines TRBV27 with TRBJ1-5; 7 bases fit TRBD1. Germline V gives CDR1 MNHEY, CDR2 SMNVEV (reference sequence). The CDR3 sequence is 13 residues long. Unmatched junction bases numbered 7, after V lost 7 bases and J lost 7 bases. CDR3 sequence (DNA): TGTGCCAGCACAGACAGGGAGGGCCAGCCCCAGCATTTT. This codes for CASTDREGQPQHF.

The V and J genes are TRBV5-4 and TRBJ2-5, with TRBD2 as a possible D gene (6 bases). V lost 4 bases and J 10 bases, leaving 20 bases between the germline ends. The CDR3 is 14 amino acids. Per germline, CDR1 SGHNT and CDR2 YYREEE (reference sequence). The CDR3 bases are TGTGCCAGCAGCCTCAACCTGGACTACCCCGACCAGTACTTC. Its translation is CASSLNLDYPDQYF.

The chain joins TRBV7-2 to TRBJ2-4, with D unresolved. From germline, CDR1 is SGHTA and CDR2 FQGNSA. Deletions cut 5 bases from V and 10 bases from J, with 12 bases between. CDR3 size: 12 residues. The CDR3 coding sequence is TGTGCCAGCAGCCCCGGTGGTGTTATTCAGTACTTC. Amino acids: CASSPGGVIQYF.

The chain joins TRBV7-9 to TRBJ1-6; tentatively, D is TRBD1 (5 bases). V gave up 3 bases and J gave up 6 bases, with 15 bases separating them. The CDR3 spans 16 residues. Germline values: CDR1 SEHNR, CDR2 FQNEAQ (reference sequence). For the CDR3, the DNA is TGTGCCAGCAGCTTCTTCGAAGTCCAGGGTAATTCACCCCTCCACTTT. The encoded protein is CASSFFEVQGNSPLHF.

CDR3 in DNA: TGTGCCAGCAGCTTACTAGCGGGGGCGCAGTATTTT. Its translation is CASSLLAGAQYF. This chain uses TRBV7-2 with TRBJ2-3, with TRBD2 identical over 10 bases. CDR1 SGHTA and CDR2 FQGNSA come from the germline V gene. The V gene end was trimmed by 2 bases and the J gene end by 10 bases; junction bases not matched to a gene: 0. This CDR3 has 12 residues.

DNA of the CDR3: TGTGCCAGCTCGCCGGTAGAAGGAGCGGGAACAGAGACCCAGTACTTC. It encodes CASSPVEGAGTETQYF. The chain uses TRBV18 and TRBJ2-5; TRBD2 matches 7 bases. This CDR3 has 16 amino acids. The V and J ends lost 6 bases and 4 bases, in that order; junction bases with no gene match: 14. Looked up from germline, CDR1 is KGHSH and CDR2 is LQKENI.

CDR3 bases: TGTGCCAGCAGGAAAGGGACAGGTGAAGCTTTCTTT. It specifies CASRKGTGEAFF. The V call is TRBV21-1, the J call TRBJ1-1; TRBD1, as called in the table, went unchecked against the DNA. TRBV21-1 is assigned pseudogene status. CDR3 length equals 12 residues.

This chain connects TRBV6-5 to TRBJ2-5, with D possibly being TRBD2 (6 bases). Trimming took off 1 base at V and 2 bases at J, with 14 bases between the two ends. The CDR3 length is 16 residues. The V gene's germline CDR1 is MNHEY and CDR2 SVGAGI. The CDR3 DNA reads as TGTGCCAGCAGTTACTTTGGGGTAGCGGCACAAGAGACCCAGTACTTC. This codes for CASSYFGVAAQETQYF.

On this clone itself: At one end the junction does not follow the germline gene, possibly because of a read error. The chain joins TRBV6-6 to TRBJ1-2, with 8 bases lining up with TRBD1. The CDR3 contains 11 residues. Germline V gene sequence: CDR1 MNHNY, CDR2 SVGAGI (reference sequence). CDR3 residues: CATRTGKGCTF. The CDR3 coding sequence is TGTGCCACCCGGACAGGGAAGGGCTGCACCTTC.

The chain links TRBV18 to TRBJ2-3, with TRBD2 identical over 7 bases. The CDR3 is made up of 15 amino acids. Per germline, CDR1 KGHSH and CDR2 LQKENI. V lost 3 bases and J lost 2; bases outside the gene matches: 5. This CDR3 is CASSPTGTNTDTQYF. Here the CDR3 DNA reads TGTGCCAGCTCACCTACGGGGACTAACACAGATACGCAGTATTTT.

The chain joins TRBV18 to TRBJ1-5; the match to TRBD1 covers 9 bases. This CDR3 spans 18 amino acids. Unmatched junction bases numbered 9, after V lost 3 bases and J lost 0 bases. The V gene's germline CDR1 is KGHSH and CDR2 LQKENI. CDR3 protein: CASSPDRGGMISNQPQHF. CDR3 DNA: TGTGCCAGCTCACCGGACAGGGGCGGAATGATTAGCAATCAGCCCCAGCATTTT.

The V and J genes are TRBV15 and TRBJ2-7; D is ambiguous. CDR3 length: 13 amino acids. The V end lost 3 bases, the J end lost 0 bases, and 6 bases lay between the germline ends. CDR1 LNHNV and CDR2 YYDKDF come from the germline V gene (reference sequence). The CDR3 sequence: CATSRYLSYEQYF. CDR3 in DNA: TGTGCCACCAGCAGGTACCTCTCCTACGAGCAGTACTTC.